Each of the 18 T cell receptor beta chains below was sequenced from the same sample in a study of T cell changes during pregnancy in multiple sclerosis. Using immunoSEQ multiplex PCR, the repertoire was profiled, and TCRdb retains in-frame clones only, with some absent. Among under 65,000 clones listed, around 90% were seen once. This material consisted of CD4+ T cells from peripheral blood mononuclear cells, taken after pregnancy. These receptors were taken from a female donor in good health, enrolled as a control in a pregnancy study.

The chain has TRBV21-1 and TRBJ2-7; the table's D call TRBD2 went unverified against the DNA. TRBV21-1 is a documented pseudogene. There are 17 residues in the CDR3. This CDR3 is CASNTGTSVPNSYEQYF. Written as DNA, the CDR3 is TGTGCCAGCAACACCGGGACTAGCGTTCCGAACTCCTACGAGCAGTACTTC.

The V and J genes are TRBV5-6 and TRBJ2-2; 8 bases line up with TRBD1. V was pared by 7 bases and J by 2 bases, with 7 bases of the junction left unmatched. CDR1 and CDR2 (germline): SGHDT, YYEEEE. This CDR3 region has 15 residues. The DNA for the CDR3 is TGTGCCAGCGGTACTGACAGGGGAAACACCGGGGAGCTGTTTTTT. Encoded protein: CASGTDRGNTGELFF. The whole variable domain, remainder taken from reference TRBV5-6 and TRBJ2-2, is DAGVTQSPTHLIKTRGQQVTLRCSPKSGHDTVSWYQQALGQGPQFIFQYYEEEERQRGNFPDRFSGHQFPNYSSELNVNALLLGDSALYLCASGTDRGNTGELFFGEGSRLTVL.

The chain's CDR3 is CSFDRGTNTEAFF. Written as DNA, the CDR3 is TGCAGCTTCGACAGGGGTACGAACACTGAAGCTTTCTTT. The V gene is TRBV29-1, the J gene TRBJ1-1; 8 positions agree with TRBD1. Unmatched junction bases numbered 6, after V lost 8 bases and J lost 1 base. Germline V gene data show CDR1 as SQVTM and CDR2 as ANQGSEA. The CDR3 contains 13 residues.

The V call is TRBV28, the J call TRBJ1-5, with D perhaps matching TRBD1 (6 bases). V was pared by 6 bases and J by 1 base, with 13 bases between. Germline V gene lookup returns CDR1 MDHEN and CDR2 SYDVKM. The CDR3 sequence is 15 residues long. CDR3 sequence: CASSLRRGSNQPQHF. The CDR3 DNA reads TGTGCCAGCAGCTTGAGAAGGGGGAGCAATCAGCCCCAGCATTTT.

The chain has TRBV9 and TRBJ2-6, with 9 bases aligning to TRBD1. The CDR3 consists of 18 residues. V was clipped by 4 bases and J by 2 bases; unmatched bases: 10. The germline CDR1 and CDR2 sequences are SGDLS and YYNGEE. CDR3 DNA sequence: TGTGCCAGCAGCCCCAGACAGGGGGGACCCACTGGGGCCAACGTCCTGACTTTC. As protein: CASSPRQGGPTGANVLTF. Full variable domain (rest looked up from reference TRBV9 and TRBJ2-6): DSGVTQTPKHLITATGQRVTLRCSPRSGDLSVYWYQQSLDQGLQFLIQYYNGEERAKGNILERFSAQQFPDLHSELNLSSLELGDSALYFCASSPRQGGPTGANVLTFGAGSRLTVL.

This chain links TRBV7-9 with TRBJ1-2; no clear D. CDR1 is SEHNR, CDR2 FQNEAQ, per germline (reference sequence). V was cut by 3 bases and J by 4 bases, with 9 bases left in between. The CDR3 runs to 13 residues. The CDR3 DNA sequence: TGTGCCAGCAGCTTTGTTATCTCCTATGGCTACACCTTC. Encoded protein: CASSFVISYGYTF.

In DNA, the CDR3 is TGTGCCAGCAGAGCCCCGGGACAGGGAGTTGGCTACACCTTC. Translated, it gives CASRAPGQGVGYTF. The chain joins TRBV28 to TRBJ1-2; TRBD1 agrees at 9 bases. Germline V CDR1 and CDR2: MDHEN, SYDVKM. The CDR3 extends over 14 amino acids. V trimming: 6 bases; J trimming: 7 bases; junction bases outside the gene matches: 9.

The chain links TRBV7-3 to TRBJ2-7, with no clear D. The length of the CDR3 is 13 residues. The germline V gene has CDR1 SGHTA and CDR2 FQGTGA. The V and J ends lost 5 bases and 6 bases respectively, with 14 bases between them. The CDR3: CASSQDTPSEQYF. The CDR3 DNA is TGTGCCAGCAGCCAAGACACCCCGAGCGAGCAGTACTTC.

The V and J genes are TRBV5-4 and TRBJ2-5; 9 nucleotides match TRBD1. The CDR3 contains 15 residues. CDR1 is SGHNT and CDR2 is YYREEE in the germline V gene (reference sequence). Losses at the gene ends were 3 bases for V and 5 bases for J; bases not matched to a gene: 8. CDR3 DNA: TGTGCCAGCAGCTCCCGGGACAGGGTAGTGGAGACCCAGTACTTC. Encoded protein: CASSSRDRVVETQYF.

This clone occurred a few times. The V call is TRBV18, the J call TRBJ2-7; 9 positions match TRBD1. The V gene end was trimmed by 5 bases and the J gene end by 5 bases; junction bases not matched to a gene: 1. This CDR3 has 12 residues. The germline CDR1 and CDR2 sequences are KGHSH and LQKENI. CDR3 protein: CASSRDRDEQYF. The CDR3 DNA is TGTGCCAGCTCAAGGGACAGGGACGAGCAGTACTTC.

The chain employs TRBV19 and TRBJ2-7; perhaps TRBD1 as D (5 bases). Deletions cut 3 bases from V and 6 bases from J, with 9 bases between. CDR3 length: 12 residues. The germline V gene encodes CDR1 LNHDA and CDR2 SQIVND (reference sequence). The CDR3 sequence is CASSISRAEQYF. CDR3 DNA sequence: TGTGCCAGTAGTATTAGCAGGGCCGAGCAGTACTTC.

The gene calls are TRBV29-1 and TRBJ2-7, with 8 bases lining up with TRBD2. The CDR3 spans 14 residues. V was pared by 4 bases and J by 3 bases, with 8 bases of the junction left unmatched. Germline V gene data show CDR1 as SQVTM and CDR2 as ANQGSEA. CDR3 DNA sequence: TGCAGCGTTGCGGGGGGGGGCTCCATCTACGAGCAGTACTTC. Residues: CSVAGGGSIYEQYF.

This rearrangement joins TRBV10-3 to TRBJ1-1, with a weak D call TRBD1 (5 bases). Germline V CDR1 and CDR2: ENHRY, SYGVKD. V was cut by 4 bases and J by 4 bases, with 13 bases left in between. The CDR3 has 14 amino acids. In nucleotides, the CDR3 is TGTGCCATCAGTGGAGGTGGGGCGCTCACTGAAGCTTTCTTT. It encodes CAISGGGALTEAFF.

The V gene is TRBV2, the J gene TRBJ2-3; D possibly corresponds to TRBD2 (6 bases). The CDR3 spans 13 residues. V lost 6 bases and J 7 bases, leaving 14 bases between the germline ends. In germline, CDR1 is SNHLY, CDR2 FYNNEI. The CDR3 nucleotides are TGTGCCAGCAGCGATAGCGGACTAAATACGCAGTATTTT. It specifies CASSDSGLNTQYF.

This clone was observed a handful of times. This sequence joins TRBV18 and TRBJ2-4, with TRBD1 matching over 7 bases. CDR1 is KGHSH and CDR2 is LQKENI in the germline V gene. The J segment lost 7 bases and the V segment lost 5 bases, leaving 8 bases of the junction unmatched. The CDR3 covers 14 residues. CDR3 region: CASSNDRAVNIQYF. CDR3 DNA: TGTGCCAGCTCAAACGACAGGGCCGTCAACATTCAGTACTTC.

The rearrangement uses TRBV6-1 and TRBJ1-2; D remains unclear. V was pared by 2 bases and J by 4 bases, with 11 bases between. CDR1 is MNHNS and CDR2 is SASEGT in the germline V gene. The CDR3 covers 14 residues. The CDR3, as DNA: TGTGCCAGCAGTGAATCCGGGATAGTCTATGGCTACACCTTC. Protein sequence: CASSESGIVYGYTF.

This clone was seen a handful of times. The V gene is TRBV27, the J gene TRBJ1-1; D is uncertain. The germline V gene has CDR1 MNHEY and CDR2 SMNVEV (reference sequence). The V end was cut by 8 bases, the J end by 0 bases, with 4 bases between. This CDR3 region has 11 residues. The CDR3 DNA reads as TGTGCCAGCCCCATGAACACTGAAGCTTTCTTT. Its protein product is CASPMNTEAFF.

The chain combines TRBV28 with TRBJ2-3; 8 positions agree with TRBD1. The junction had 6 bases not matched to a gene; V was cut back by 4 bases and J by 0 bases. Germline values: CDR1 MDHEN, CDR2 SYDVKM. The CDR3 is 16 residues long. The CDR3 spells CASSSTGTGSTDTQYF. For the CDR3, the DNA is TGTGCCAGCAGTTCCACCGGGACAGGAAGCACAGATACGCAGTATTTT.